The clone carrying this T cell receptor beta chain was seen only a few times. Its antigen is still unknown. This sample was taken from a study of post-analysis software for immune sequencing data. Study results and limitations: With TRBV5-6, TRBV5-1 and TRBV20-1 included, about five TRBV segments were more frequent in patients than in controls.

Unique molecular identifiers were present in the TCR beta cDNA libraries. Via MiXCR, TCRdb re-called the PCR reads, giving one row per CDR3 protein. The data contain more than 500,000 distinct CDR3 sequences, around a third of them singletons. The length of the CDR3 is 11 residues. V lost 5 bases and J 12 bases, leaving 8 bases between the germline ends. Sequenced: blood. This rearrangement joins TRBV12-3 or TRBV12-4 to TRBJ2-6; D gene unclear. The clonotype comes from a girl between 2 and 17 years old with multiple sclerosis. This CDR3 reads CASSPGFVLTF. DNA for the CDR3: TGTGCCAGCAGTCCTGGCTTCGTCCTGACTTTC.